This T cell receptor beta chain originates from a study of blood T cell repertoires in COVID-19. Study-level background: Specimens from acute and convalescent COVID-19 originated in the United States, Italy and Spain.

Data came from immunoSEQ multiplex PCR; TCRdb stores just in-frame clones and leaves some out. The sample yields about 120,000 clones, approximately 83% seen once. The germline gives CDR1 MGHDK, CDR2 SYGVNS. With V trimmed by 5 bases and J by 6 bases, 9 bases remained unmatched. The CDR3 sequence is 15 residues long. The sample was peripheral blood. The clonotype was recovered from an older man with acute or convalescent COVID-19. This rearrangement joins TRBV25-1 to TRBJ1-2; 10 nucleotides align to TRBD1. The DNA of the CDR3 is TGTGCCAGCAGTAAGACAGGGGGCCTGCCTAATGGCTACACCTTC. It encodes CASSKTGGLPNGYTF.